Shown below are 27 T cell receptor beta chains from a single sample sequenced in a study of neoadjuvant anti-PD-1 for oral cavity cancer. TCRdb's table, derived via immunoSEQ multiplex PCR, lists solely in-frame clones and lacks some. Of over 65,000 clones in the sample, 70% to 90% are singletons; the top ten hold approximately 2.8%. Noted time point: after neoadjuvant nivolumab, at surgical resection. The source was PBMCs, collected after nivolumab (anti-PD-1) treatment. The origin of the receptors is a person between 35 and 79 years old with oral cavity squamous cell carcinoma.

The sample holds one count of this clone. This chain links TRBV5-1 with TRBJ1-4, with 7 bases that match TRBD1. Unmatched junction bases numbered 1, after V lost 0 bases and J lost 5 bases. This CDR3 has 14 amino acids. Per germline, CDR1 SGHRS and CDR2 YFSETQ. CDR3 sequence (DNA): TGCGCCAGCAGCTTGGGAGGGGGCAATGAAAAACTGTTTTTT. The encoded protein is CASSLGGGNEKLFF.

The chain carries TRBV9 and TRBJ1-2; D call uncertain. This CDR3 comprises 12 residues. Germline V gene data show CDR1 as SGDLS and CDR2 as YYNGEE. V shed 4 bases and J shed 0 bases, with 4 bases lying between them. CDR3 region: CASSLSNYGYTF. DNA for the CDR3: TGTGCCAGCAGCCTATCTAACTATGGCTACACCTTC.

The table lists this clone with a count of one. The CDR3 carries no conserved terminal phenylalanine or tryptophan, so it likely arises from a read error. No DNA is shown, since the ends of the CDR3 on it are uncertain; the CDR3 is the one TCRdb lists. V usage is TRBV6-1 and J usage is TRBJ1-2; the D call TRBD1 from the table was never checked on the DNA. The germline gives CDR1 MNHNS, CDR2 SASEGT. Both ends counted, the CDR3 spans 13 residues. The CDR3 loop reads CASSDETRLRDKV.

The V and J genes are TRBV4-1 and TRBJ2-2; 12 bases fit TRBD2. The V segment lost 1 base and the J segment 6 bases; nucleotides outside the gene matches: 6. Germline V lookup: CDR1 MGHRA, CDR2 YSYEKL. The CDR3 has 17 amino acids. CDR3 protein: CASSQVSLAGGSGELFF. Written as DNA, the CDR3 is TGCGCCAGCAGCCAAGTTTCACTAGCGGGAGGATCCGGGGAGCTGTTTTTT.

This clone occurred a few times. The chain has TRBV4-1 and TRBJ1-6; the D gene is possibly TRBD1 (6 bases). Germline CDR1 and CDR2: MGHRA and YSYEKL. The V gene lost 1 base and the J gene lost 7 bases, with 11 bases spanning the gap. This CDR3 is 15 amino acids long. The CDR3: CASSQVGARNSPLHF. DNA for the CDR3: TGCGCCAGCAGCCAAGTGGGGGCGCGGAATTCACCCCTCCACTTT.

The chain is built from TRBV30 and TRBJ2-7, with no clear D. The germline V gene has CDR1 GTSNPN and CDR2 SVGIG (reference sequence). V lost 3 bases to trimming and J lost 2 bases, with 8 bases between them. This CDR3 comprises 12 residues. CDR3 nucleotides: TGTGCCTGGAGGACATTAGCCTACGAGCAGTACTTC. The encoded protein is CAWRTLAYEQYF.

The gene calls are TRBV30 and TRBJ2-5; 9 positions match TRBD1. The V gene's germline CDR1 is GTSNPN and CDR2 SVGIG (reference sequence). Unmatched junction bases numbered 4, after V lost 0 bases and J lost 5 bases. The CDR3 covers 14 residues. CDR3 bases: TGTGCCTGGAGTGTACTGACAGGGGGGGAGACCCAGTACTTC. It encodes CAWSVLTGGETQYF.

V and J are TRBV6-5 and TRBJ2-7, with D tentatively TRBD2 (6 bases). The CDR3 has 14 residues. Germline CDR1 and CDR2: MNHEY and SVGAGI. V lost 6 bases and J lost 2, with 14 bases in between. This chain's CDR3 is CASRTWTIPYEQYF. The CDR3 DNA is TGTGCCAGCAGAACCTGGACTATCCCCTACGAGCAGTACTTC.

CDR3 region: CASVSGVGSYNEQFF. DNA for the CDR3: TGTGCCAGCGTGAGCGGGGTGGGATCCTACAATGAGCAGTTCTTC. This chain uses TRBV27 with TRBJ2-1; 7 nucleotides align to TRBD2. Germline values: CDR1 MNHEY, CDR2 SMNVEV (reference sequence). CDR3 length: 15 amino acids. V dropped 8 bases and J dropped 1; count of bases not matched to a gene: 8.

CDR3 coding DNA: TGCGCCAGCAGCCAGCGAGTAGCGGGAGGTCGGATGAACACCGGGGAGCTGTTTTTT. Translated, it gives CASSQRVAGGRMNTGELFF. The V gene is TRBV5-1, the J gene TRBJ2-2, with TRBD2 identical over 10 bases. CDR3 length: 19 residues. V gave up 4 bases and J gave up 1 base; unmatched junction bases: 13. Germline assignment: CDR1 SGHRS and CDR2 YFSETQ.

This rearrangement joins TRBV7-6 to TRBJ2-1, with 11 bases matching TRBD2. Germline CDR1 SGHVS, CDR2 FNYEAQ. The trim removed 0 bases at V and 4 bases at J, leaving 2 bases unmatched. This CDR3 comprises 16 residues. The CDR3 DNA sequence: TGTGCCAGCAGCTTAGCCAGACTAGCGGGGTACAATGAGCAGTTCTTC. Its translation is CASSLARLAGYNEQFF.

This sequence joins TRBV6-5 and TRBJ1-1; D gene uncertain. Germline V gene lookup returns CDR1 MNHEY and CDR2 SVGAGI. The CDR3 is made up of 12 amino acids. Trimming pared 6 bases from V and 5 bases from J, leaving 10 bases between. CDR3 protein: CASRSQGTEAFF. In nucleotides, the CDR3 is TGTGCCAGCAGATCACAAGGGACTGAAGCTTTCTTT.

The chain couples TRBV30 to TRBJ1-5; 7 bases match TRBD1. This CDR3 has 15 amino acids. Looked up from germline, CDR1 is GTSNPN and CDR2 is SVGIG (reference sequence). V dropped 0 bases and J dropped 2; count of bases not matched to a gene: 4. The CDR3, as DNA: TGTGCCTGGAGTGTGAACAGGGGCGGCAATCAGCCCCAGCATTTT. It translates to CAWSVNRGGNQPQHF.

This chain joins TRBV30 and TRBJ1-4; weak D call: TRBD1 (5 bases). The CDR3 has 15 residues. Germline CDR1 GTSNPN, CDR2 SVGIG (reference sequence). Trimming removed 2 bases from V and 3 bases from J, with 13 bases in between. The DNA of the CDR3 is TGTGCCTGGAGTAATAAGGGGTTGGCTAATGAAAAACTGTTTTTT. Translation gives CAWSNKGLANEKLFF.

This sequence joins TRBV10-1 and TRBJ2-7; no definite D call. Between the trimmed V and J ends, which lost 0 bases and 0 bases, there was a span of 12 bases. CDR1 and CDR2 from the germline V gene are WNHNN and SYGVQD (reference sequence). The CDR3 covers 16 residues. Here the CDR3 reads CASSESVLSDSYEQYF. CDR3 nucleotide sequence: TGCGCCAGCAGTGAGTCTGTTCTCTCTGACTCCTACGAGCAGTACTTC.

As DNA, the CDR3 is TGTGCCAGCGGGCAGGGCCGGGGGACTGAAGCTTTCTTT. Amino acids: CASGQGRGTEAFF. The V and J genes are TRBV6-1 and TRBJ1-1; D possibly corresponds to TRBD1 (5 bases). CDR3 length: 13 amino acids. Germline CDR1 and CDR2: MNHNS and SASEGT. V gave up 8 bases and J gave up 5 bases, with 15 bases separating them.

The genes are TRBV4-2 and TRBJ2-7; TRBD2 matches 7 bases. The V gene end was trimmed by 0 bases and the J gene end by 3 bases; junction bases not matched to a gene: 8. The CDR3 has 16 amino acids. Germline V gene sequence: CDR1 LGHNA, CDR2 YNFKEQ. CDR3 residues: CASSQDSASGYYEQYF. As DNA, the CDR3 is TGTGCCAGCAGCCAAGATAGTGCTAGCGGTTACTACGAGCAGTACTTC.

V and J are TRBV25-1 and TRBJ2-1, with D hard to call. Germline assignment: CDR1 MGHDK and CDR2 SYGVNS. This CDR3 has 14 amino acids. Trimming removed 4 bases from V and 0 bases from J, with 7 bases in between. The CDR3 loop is CASSAYGSYNEQFF. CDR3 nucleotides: TGTGCCAGCAGTGCCTATGGCTCCTACAATGAGCAGTTCTTC.

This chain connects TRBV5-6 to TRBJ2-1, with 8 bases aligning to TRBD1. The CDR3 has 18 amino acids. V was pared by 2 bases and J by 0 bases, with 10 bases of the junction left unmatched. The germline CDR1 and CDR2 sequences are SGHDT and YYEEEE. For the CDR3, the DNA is TGTGCCAGCAGCTTAGGACAGGGAATGTCAGCCTCCTACAATGAGCAGTTCTTC. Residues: CASSLGQGMSASYNEQFF.

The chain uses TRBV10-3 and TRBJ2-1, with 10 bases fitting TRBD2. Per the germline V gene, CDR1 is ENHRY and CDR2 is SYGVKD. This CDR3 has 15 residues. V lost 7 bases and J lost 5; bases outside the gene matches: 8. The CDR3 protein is CAINAAGGKNNEQFF. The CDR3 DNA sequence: TGTGCCATCAACGCAGCGGGGGGGAAGAACAATGAGCAGTTCTTC.

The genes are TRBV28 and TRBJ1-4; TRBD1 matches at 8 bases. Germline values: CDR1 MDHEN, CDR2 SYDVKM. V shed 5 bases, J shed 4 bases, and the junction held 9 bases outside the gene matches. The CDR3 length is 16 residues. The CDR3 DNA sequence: TGTGCCAGCAGTACTCTTACAGGGGGGGATAATGAAAAACTGTTTTTT. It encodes CASSTLTGGDNEKLFF.

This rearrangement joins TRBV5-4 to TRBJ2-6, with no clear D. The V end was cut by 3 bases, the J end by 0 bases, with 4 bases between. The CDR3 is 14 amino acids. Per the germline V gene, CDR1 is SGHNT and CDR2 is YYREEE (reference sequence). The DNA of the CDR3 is TGTGCCAGCAGCTCCATCTCTGGGGCCAACGTCCTGACTTTC. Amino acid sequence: CASSSISGANVLTF.

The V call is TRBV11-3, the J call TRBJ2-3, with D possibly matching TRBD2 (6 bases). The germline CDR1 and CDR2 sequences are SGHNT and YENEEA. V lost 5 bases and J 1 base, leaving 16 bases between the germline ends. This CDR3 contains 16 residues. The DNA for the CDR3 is TGTGCCAGCAGCGTAAAAGGGACTTCCCGCACAGATACGCAGTATTTT. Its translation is CASSVKGTSRTDTQYF.

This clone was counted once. CDR3 nucleotides: TGCGCCAGCAGCTCCCGAACTAGCGGGAGGGCCCACGAGCAGTACTTC. Its protein is CASSSRTSGRAHEQYF. The chain joins TRBV4-1 to TRBJ2-7, with 13 bases fitting TRBD2. Losses at the gene ends were 5 bases for V and 5 bases for J; bases not matched to a gene: 9. This CDR3 has 16 amino acids. Germline V gene sequence: CDR1 MGHRA, CDR2 YSYEKL.

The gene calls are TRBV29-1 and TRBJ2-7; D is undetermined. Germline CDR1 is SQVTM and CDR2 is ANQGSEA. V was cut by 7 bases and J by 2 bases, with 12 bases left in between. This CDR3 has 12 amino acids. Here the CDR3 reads CSARYGTYEQYF. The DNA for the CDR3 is TGCAGCGCCCGGTATGGGACCTACGAGCAGTACTTC.

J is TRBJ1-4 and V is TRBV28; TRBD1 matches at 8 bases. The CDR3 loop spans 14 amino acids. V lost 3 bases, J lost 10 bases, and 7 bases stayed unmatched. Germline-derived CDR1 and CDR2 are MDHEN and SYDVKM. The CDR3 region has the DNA TGTGCCAGCAGTTTTTTGGGACAGGTCGGAAAACTGTTTTTT. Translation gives CASSFLGQVGKLFF.

The DNA for the CDR3 is TGTGCCAGCTTTGGTATGGGGGTGGCCACCGGGGAGCTGTTTTTT. Protein product: CASFGMGVATGELFF. The gene calls are TRBV6-5 and TRBJ2-2, with D perhaps being TRBD1 or TRBD2 (5 bases each). V lost 8 bases and J 4 bases, leaving 17 bases between the germline ends. Germline V gene lookup returns CDR1 MNHEY and CDR2 SVGAGI. The CDR3 spans 15 residues.